This entry describes one T cell receptor (beta chain). Its antigen is still unknown. V was trimmed by 0 bases and J by 5 bases, leaving 14 bases between them. Looked up from germline, CDR1 is SGDLS and CDR2 is YYNGEE. CDR3 size: 15 residues. This record comes from a study of identifying expanded T cells in peripheral blood. The method was immunoSEQ multiplex PCR; TCRdb's version includes in-frame clones alone and lacks a portion of them. The sample contains about 78,000 clones, almost 85% of which appear only once. Study-level results: Technical replicates showed about 1.1 changed clones; approximately two weeks 15 to 20; four weeks 19. Two-week clone count variance significantly increased as total template count grew.

Healthy donors had no documented immune events, such as infections, while sampled. This TCR derives from a person aged 18-70 years in good health. This sequence joins TRBV9 and TRBJ2-5, with D tentatively TRBD1 (6 bases). Sequences were obtained from blood. The CDR3 spells CASSVGAGEEETQYF. The CDR3 DNA sequence: TGTGCCAGCAGCGTAGGGGCAGGGGAAGAGGAGACCCAGTACTTC.